The next 30 T cell receptor beta chains were all read from a single sample in a study of blood T cell repertoires in COVID-19. Profiled with immunoSEQ multiplex PCR; TCRdb holds only in-frame clones, not every one. Of around 110,000 clones in the sample, 70% to 90% were seen once. Input material: peripheral blood. These receptors all stem from a man aged 50 to 59 with active or convalescent COVID-19.

The V gene is TRBV6-5, the J gene TRBJ2-3, with 13 bases fitting TRBD2. V lost 7 bases to trimming and J lost 5 bases; unmatched junction nucleotides: 6. Germline assignment: CDR1 MNHEY and CDR2 SVGAGI. CDR3 length: 15 residues. The CDR3 DNA sequence: TGTGCCAGCACACTAGCGGGAGGGCCGGGAGATACGCAGTATTTT. Translating gives CASTLAGGPGDTQYF.

The J gene is TRBJ1-5, the V gene TRBV12-3 or TRBV12-4; D may be TRBD1 (5 bases). The CDR3 contains 13 residues. V lost 1 base, J lost 6 bases, and 7 bases lay in between. As DNA, the CDR3 is TGTGCCAGCAGTTTAGGCCAGGGTCAGCCCCAGCATTTT. Translation: CASSLGQGQPQHF.

V gene TRBV5-1 combines with J gene TRBJ2-5; no definite D call. This CDR3 has 14 amino acids. Germline CDR1 is SGHRS and CDR2 is YFSETQ. Trimming removed 0 bases from V and 4 bases from J, with 10 bases in between. The CDR3 here is CASSLGHRRETQYF. The CDR3 DNA follows: TGCGCCAGCAGCTTGGGACATCGCCGAGAGACCCAGTACTTC.

On this clone: The final CDR3 position lacks the conserved phenylalanine or tryptophan, pointing to a likely read error. The DNA is omitted, as the CDR3 cannot be located on it reliably, and the CDR3 follows TCRdb's listing. The chain uses TRBV10-3 and TRBJ2-7; TRBD2 was called by the table and not checked on the DNA. Germline CDR1 ENHRY, CDR2 SYGVKD. The length of the CDR3 is 12 amino acids, counting both ends. The CDR3 protein is CAIGRDPTQLAI.

The chain carries TRBV6-2 or TRBV6-3 and TRBJ2-7; 9 nucleotides line up with TRBD2. V was clipped by 4 bases and J by 2 bases; unmatched bases: 3. The CDR3 is made up of 14 amino acids. Germline V gene lookup returns CDR1 MNHEY and CDR2 SVGEGT. CDR3 sequence reads: CASSSSSGAYEQYF. The CDR3 DNA reads as TGTGCCAGCAGTTCATCTAGCGGGGCCTACGAGCAGTACTTC.

The chain uses TRBV6-1 and TRBJ2-1; 8 bases are a match to TRBD2. The CDR3 runs 15 residues. Unmatched junction bases numbered 1, after V lost 1 base and J lost 2 bases. Germline V lookup: CDR1 MNHNS, CDR2 SASEGT. CDR3 in DNA: TGTGCCAGCAGTGAAGGGCGGGGGGCCTACAATGAGCAGTTCTTC. Its protein product is CASSEGRGAYNEQFF.

The V gene is TRBV27, the J gene TRBJ2-1; D ambiguous. Trimming pared 2 bases from V and 0 bases from J, leaving 8 bases between. Looked up from germline, CDR1 is MNHEY and CDR2 is SMNVEV (reference sequence). This CDR3 is 15 amino acids long. This chain's CDR3 is CASSLAVSSYNEQFF. As DNA, the CDR3 is TGTGCCAGCAGTTTAGCGGTAAGCTCCTACAATGAGCAGTTCTTC.

J is TRBJ1-4 and V is TRBV28, with a weak D call TRBD1 (6 bases). There are 15 residues in the CDR3. CDR1 is MDHEN, CDR2 SYDVKM, per germline. V dropped 1 base and J dropped 7 bases, with 13 bases sitting between them. DNA for the CDR3: TGTGCCAGCAGTTTATCGGGGGGCGCAGGTGAAAAACTGTTTTTT. Its translation: CASSLSGGAGEKLFF.

This chain links TRBV5-1 with TRBJ1-2, with 7 bases matching TRBD1. Losses at the gene ends were 2 bases for V and 3 bases for J; bases not matched to a gene: 10. This CDR3 is built from 16 residues. Germline values: CDR1 SGHRS, CDR2 YFSETQ. The CDR3 sequence is CASSLGDSTGDYGYTF. As DNA, the CDR3 is TGCGCCAGCAGCTTAGGGGACTCCACAGGGGACTATGGCTACACCTTC. Variable domain in full (rest from reference TRBV5-1 and TRBJ1-2): KAGVTQTPRYLIKTRGQQVTLSCSPISGHRSVSWYQQTPGQGLQFLFEYFSETQRNKGNFPGRFSGRQFSNSRSEMNVSTLELGDSALYLCASSLGDSTGDYGYTFGSGTRLTVV.

This chain links TRBV6-1 with TRBJ1-5; 8 positions match TRBD1. There are 16 residues in the CDR3. V lost 4 bases and J lost 6; bases outside the gene matches: 11. Germline-derived CDR1 and CDR2 are MNHNS and SASEGT. CDR3 bases: TGTGCCAGCAGTGCAGTTTCAGGGGGCAGGCCTCAGCCCCAGCATTTT. Its translation is CASSAVSGGRPQPQHF.

The V gene is TRBV7-6, the J gene TRBJ1-1; 8 nucleotides agree with TRBD1. The CDR3 is 14 residues long. In germline, CDR1 is SGHVS, CDR2 FNYEAQ. V lost 2 bases and J lost 1; bases outside the gene matches: 0. The CDR3 region is CASSLTGGNTEAFF. The CDR3 DNA is TGTGCCAGCAGCTTAACAGGGGGGAACACTGAAGCTTTCTTT.

This chain uses TRBV7-2 with TRBJ2-1; 7 nucleotides match TRBD2. The V and J ends lost 2 bases and 2 bases, in that order; junction bases with no gene match: 3. The germline CDR1 and CDR2 sequences are SGHTA and FQGNSA. This CDR3 has 15 residues. In DNA form, the CDR3 reads TGTGCCAGCAGCTTACTAAGCGGGGCCTACAATGAGCAGTTCTTC. Translating gives CASSLLSGAYNEQFF.

The chain has TRBV5-1 and TRBJ2-3; tentative D call: TRBD2 (5 bases). This CDR3 is 15 amino acids long. V lost 2 bases, J lost 1 base, and 11 bases lay in between. The germline CDR1 and CDR2 sequences are SGHRS and YFSETQ. CDR3 in amino acids: CASSFSEGRTDTQYF. The CDR3 bases are TGCGCCAGCAGCTTCAGCGAGGGCCGCACAGATACGCAGTATTTT.

This chain connects TRBV27 to TRBJ2-5; 7 bases align to TRBD2. The CDR3 has 17 amino acids. Trimming cost V 5 bases and J 7 bases; bases outside gene matches: 19. The germline CDR1 and CDR2 sequences are MNHEY and SMNVEV (reference sequence). In nucleotides, the CDR3 is TGTGCCAGCAGTCCAAGGGGAGGGACGAGCGGAGGTGGGACCCAGTACTTC. It is translated as CASSPRGGTSGGGTQYF.

The chain has TRBV7-2 and TRBJ2-2; 9 positions match TRBD2. V lost 4 bases and J lost 0; bases outside the gene matches: 3. The CDR3 runs 16 residues. The germline gives CDR1 SGHTA, CDR2 FQGNSA. CDR3 in DNA: TGTGCCAGCAGCTGGACTAGCGAAGCGAACACCGGGGAGCTGTTTTTT. Its protein is CASSWTSEANTGELFF. The variable domain in full, completed from reference TRBV7-2 and TRBJ2-2, reads GAGVSQSPSNKVTEKGKDVELRCDPISGHTALYWYRQSLGQGLEFLIYFQGNSAPDKSGLPSDRFSAERTGGSVSTLTIQRTQQEDSAVYLCASSWTSEANTGELFFGEGSRLTVL.

The CDR3 DNA is TGTGCCACCGGGACAGGGTACGAGCAGTACTTC. Its translation is CATGTGYEQYF. V is TRBV19 and J is TRBJ2-7; the match to TRBD1 covers 9 bases. This CDR3 comprises 11 residues. Trimming took 10 bases from V and 4 from J; bases not matched to a gene: 2. Germline V gene data show CDR1 as LNHDA and CDR2 as SQIVND (reference sequence).

The chain couples TRBV9 to TRBJ2-7; the match to TRBD2 covers 7 bases. Germline values: CDR1 SGDLS, CDR2 YYNGEE. The trim removed 4 bases at V and 3 bases at J, leaving 7 bases unmatched. The CDR3 totals 14 residues. CDR3 residues: CASSLTWEGYEQYF. CDR3 nucleotide sequence: TGTGCCAGCAGCCTGACCTGGGAGGGCTACGAGCAGTACTTC. The whole variable domain, filled in from reference TRBV9 and TRBJ2-7, reads DSGVTQTPKHLITATGQRVTLRCSPRSGDLSVYWYQQSLDQGLQFLIQYYNGEERAKGNILERFSAQQFPDLHSELNLSSLELGDSALYFCASSLTWEGYEQYFGPGTRLTVT.

V gene TRBV5-1 combines with J gene TRBJ2-7; 13 bases line up with TRBD2. The germline V gene has CDR1 SGHRS and CDR2 YFSETQ. V was pared by 0 bases and J by 3 bases, with 3 bases of the junction left unmatched. CDR3 length: 16 residues. The CDR3 sequence is CASSLGTSGSVYEQYF. CDR3 nucleotide sequence: TGCGCCAGCAGCTTGGGGACTAGCGGGAGCGTCTACGAGCAGTACTTC.

The rearrangement uses TRBV20-1 and TRBJ2-3, with D maybe TRBD2 (5 bases). The germline CDR1 and CDR2 sequences are DFQATT and SNEGSKA (reference sequence). V lost 6 bases to trimming and J lost 4 bases, with 8 bases between them. The CDR3 loop spans 11 amino acids. CDR3 protein: CSAAGADTQYF. For the CDR3, the DNA is TGCAGTGCGGCCGGGGCAGATACGCAGTATTTT.

CDR3 DNA: TGCGCCAGCAGCCAAGAGGGAAGCGGGGGATACAATGAGCAGTTCTTC. Protein sequence: CASSQEGSGGYNEQFF. V is TRBV4-3 and J is TRBJ2-1; 8 bases agree with TRBD2. CDR1 is LGHNA, CDR2 YSLEER, per germline. Trimming removed 0 bases from V and 4 bases from J; junction bases left unmatched: 5. This CDR3 has 16 residues.

CDR3 bases: TGTGCCAGCAGTTACTCGTACAGGGTAGACTACGAGCAGTACTTC. This translates into CASSYSYRVDYEQYF. This sequence joins TRBV6-5 and TRBJ2-7; tentative D call: TRBD1 (6 bases). The germline V gene has CDR1 MNHEY and CDR2 SVGAGI. This CDR3 spans 15 amino acids. V was shortened by 0 bases and J by 3 bases, with 12 bases between the two germline ends.

Only one count was recorded for this clone. The chain joins TRBV4-3 to TRBJ1-3; D ambiguous. Trimming shortened V by 0 bases and J by 0 bases, and 12 bases separated the two germline ends. CDR3 length: 17 residues. Per germline, CDR1 LGHNA and CDR2 YSLEER. The DNA of the CDR3 is TGCGCCAGCAGCCAAGATAGCACCCCAAACTCTGGAAACACCATATATTTT. Translating gives CASSQDSTPNSGNTIYF.

The chain recombines TRBV19 with TRBJ2-1, with 8 bases fitting TRBD2. Germline V CDR1 and CDR2: LNHDA, SQIVND (reference sequence). There are 13 residues in the CDR3. J lost 9 bases, V lost 5 bases, and 6 bases had no gene match. In DNA form, the CDR3 reads TGTGCCAGTAGTTGGCGGGAGGAGGGTGAGCAGTTCTTC. Residues: CASSWREEGEQFF. The full variable domain, rest sourced from reference TRBV19 and TRBJ2-1, is DGGITQSPKYLFRKEGQNVTLSCEQNLNHDAMYWYRQDPGQGLRLIYYSQIVNDFQKGDIAEGYSVSREKKESFPLTVTSAQKNPTAFYLCASSWREEGEQFFGPGTRLTVL.

This chain links TRBV24-1 with TRBJ1-5; no definite D call. Germline lookup yields CDR1 KGHDR and CDR2 SFDVKD. The CDR3 consists of 12 residues. Between the trimmed V and J ends, which lost 3 bases and 5 bases, there was a span of 4 bases. The CDR3 region is CATSDPDQPQHF. CDR3 coding DNA: TGTGCCACCAGTGATCCTGATCAGCCCCAGCATTTT.

This clone appeared once. The chain links TRBV28 to TRBJ2-1; 9 nucleotides line up with TRBD2. Germline lookup yields CDR1 MDHEN and CDR2 SYDVKM. Trimming at V came to 6 bases and at J to 2 bases, leaving 11 bases not matched to a gene. The CDR3 loop spans 17 amino acids. In nucleotides, the CDR3 is TGTGCCAGCAGCCAACCCCTAGCGGGACCCCCCTACAATGAGCAGTTCTTC. This sequence encodes CASSQPLAGPPYNEQFF.

This clone has only one observation. The CDR3 bases are TGCAGCGATCAGCGGGGATTTGGCAATGAGCAGTTCTTC. Translation: CSDQRGFGNEQFF. This chain connects TRBV29-1 to TRBJ2-1; 7 bases match TRBD2. J lost 6 bases, V lost 7 bases, and 9 bases had no gene match. Looked up from germline, CDR1 is SQVTM and CDR2 is ANQGSEA. This CDR3 spans 13 amino acids.

The chain recombines TRBV4-2 with TRBJ2-3, with D possibly being TRBD2 (6 bases). The CDR3 consists of 14 residues. Germline CDR1 LGHNA, CDR2 YNFKEQ. V gave up 4 bases and J gave up 6 bases, with 14 bases separating them. CDR3 bases: TGTGCCAGCAGCCGGGTCTCTGGGGGGGATACGCAGTATTTT. It yields the protein CASSRVSGGDTQYF.

The sample holds a few counts of this clone. The chain employs TRBV29-1 and TRBJ1-4; tentative D call: TRBD1 (5 bases). This CDR3 has 13 residues. The V gene lost 5 bases and the J gene lost 8 bases, with 15 bases spanning the gap. Germline CDR1 and CDR2: SQVTM and ANQGSEA. The CDR3 reads CSVSRQGTEKLFF. The CDR3 DNA is TGCAGCGTTAGCCGGCAGGGTACGGAAAAACTGTTTTTT. The entire variable domain, with the rest obtained from reference TRBV29-1 and TRBJ1-4, is as follows: SAVISQKPSRDICQRGTSLTIQCQVDSQVTMMFWYRQQPGQSLTLIATANQGSEATYESGFVIDKFPISRPNLTFSTLTVSNMSPEDSSIYLCSVSRQGTEKLFFGSGTQLSVL.

J is TRBJ1-2 and V is TRBV6-5; a possible D gene is TRBD1 (5 bases). This CDR3 has 12 amino acids. The V end lost 8 bases, the J end lost 4 bases, and 11 bases lay between the germline ends. The germline CDR1 and CDR2 sequences are MNHEY and SVGAGI. CDR3 DNA: TGTGCCAGCGGCCGGGGGGGCTATGGCTACACCTTC. This encodes CASGRGGYGYTF.

The rearrangement uses TRBV30 and TRBJ2-3; 8 bases align to TRBD2. The CDR3 totals 15 residues. V dropped 4 bases and J dropped 1; count of bases not matched to a gene: 7. Germline V CDR1 and CDR2: GTSNPN, SVGIG (reference sequence). CDR3 amino acids: CAWTKLAGRTDTQYF. Here the CDR3 DNA reads TGTGCCTGGACGAAGTTAGCGGGGCGCACAGATACGCAGTATTTT.